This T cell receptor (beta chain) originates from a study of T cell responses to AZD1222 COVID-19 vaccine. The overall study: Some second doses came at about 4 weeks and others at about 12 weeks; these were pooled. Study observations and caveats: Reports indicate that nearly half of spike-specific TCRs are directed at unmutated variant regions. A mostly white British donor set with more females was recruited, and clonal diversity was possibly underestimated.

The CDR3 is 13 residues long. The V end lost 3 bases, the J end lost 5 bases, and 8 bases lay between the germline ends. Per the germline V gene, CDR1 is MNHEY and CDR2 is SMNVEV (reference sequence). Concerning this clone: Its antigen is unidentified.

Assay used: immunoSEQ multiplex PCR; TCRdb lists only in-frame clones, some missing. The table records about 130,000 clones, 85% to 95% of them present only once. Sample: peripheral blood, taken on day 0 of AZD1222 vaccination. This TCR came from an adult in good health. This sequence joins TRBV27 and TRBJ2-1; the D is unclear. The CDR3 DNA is TGTGCCAGCAGTTTTGAGTCGGACAATGAGCAGTTCTTC. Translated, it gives CASSFESDNEQFF.